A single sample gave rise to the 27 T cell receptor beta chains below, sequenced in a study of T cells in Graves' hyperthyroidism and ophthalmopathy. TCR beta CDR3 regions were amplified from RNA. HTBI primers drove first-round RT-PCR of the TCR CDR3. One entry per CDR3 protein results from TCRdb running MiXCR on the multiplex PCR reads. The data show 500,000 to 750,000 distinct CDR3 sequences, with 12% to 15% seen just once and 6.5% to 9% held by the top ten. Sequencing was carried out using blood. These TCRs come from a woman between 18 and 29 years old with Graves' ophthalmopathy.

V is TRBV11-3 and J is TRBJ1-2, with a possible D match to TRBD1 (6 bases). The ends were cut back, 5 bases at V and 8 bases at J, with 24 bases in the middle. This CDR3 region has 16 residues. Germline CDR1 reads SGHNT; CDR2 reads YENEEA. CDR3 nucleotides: TGTGCCAGCAGCGCGAGCAGGGGCTACAGTGATGTGGGCTACACCTTC. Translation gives CASSASRGYSDVGYTF.

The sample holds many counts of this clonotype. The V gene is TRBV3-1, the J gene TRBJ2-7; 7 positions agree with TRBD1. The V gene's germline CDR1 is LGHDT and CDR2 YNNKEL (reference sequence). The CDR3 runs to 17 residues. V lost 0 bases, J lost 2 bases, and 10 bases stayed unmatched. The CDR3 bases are TGTGCCAGCAGCCAAGATAGGGACAGTCCGGGAACCTACGAGCAGTACTTC. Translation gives CASSQDRDSPGTYEQYF.

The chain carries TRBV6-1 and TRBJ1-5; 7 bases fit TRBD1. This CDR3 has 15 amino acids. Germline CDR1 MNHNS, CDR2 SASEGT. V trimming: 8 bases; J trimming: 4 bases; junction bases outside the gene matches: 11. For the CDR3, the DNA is TGTGCCAGCTTGGTTGACAGGGATGGGAATCAGCCCCAGCATTTT. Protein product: CASLVDRDGNQPQHF.

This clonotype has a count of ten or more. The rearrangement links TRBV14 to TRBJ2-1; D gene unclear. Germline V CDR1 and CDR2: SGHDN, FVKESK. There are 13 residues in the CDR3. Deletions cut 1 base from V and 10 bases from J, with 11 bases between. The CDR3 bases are TGTGCCAGCAGCCAAGCGCTGCGAAGCGAGCAGTTCTTC. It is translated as CASSQALRSEQFF.

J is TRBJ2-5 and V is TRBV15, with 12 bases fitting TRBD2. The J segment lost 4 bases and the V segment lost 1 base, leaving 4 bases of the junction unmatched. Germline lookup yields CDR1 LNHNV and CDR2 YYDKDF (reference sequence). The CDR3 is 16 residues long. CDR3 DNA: TGTGCCACCAGCAGAGCGACTAGCGGGAGTGGAGAGACCCAGTACTTC. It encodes CATSRATSGSGETQYF.

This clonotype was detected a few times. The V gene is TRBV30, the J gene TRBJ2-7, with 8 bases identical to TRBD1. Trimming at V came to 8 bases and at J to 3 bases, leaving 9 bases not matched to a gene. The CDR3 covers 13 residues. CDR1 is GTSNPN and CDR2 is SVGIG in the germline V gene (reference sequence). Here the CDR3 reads CASSMGQVYEQYF. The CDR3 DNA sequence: TGTGCCAGTAGTATGGGACAGGTCTACGAGCAGTACTTC. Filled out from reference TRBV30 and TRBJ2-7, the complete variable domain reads SQTIHQWPATLVQPVGSPLSLECTVEGTSNPNLYWYRQAAGRGLQLLFYSVGIGQISSEVPQNLSASRPQDRQFILSSKKLLLSDSGFYLCASSMGQVYEQYFGPGTRLTVT.

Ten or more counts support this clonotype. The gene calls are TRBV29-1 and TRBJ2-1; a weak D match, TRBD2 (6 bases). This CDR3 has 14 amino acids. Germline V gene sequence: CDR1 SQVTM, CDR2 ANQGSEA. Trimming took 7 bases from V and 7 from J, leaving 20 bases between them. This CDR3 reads CSALQMGGGNEQFF. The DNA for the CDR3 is TGCAGCGCCCTGCAAATGGGTGGGGGGAATGAGCAGTTCTTC.

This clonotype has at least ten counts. The CDR3 here is CSAGGRANNEQFF. DNA for the CDR3: TGCAGTGCCGGCGGGAGGGCAAATAATGAGCAGTTCTTC. V is TRBV20-1 and J is TRBJ2-1; 9 bases match TRBD2. V was clipped by 6 bases and J by 7 bases; unmatched bases: 7. In germline, CDR1 is DFQATT, CDR2 SNEGSKA (reference sequence). This CDR3 comprises 13 residues.

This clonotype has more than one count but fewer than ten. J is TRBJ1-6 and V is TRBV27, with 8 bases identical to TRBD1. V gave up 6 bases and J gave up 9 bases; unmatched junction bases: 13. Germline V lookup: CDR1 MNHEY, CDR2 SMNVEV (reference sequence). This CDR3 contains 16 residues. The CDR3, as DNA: TGTGCCAGCAGCCCCCATTGGACAGGGAAGAGTTCACCCCTCCACTTT. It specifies CASSPHWTGKSSPLHF.

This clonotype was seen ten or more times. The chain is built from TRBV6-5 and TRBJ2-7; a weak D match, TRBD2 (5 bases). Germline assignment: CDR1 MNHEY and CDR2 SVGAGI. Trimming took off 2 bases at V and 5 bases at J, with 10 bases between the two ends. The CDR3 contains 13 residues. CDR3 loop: CASSYLSGDEQYF. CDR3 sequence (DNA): TGTGCCAGCAGTTACCTCTCCGGGGACGAGCAGTACTTC.

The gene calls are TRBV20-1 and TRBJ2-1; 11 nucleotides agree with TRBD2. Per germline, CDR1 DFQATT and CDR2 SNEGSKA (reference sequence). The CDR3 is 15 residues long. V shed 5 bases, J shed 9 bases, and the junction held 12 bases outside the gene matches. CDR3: CSAPTASGGFTEQFF. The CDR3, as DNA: TGCAGTGCTCCTACTGCTAGCGGGGGGTTCACTGAGCAGTTCTTC.

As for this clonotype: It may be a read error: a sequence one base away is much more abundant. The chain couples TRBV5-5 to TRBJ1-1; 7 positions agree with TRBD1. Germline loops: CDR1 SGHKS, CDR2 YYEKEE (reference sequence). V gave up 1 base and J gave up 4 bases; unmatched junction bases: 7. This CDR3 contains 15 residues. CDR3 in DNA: TGTGCCAGCAGCTTGACGGGACAGAAAATCACTGAAGCTTTCTTT. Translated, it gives CASSLTGQKITEAFF.

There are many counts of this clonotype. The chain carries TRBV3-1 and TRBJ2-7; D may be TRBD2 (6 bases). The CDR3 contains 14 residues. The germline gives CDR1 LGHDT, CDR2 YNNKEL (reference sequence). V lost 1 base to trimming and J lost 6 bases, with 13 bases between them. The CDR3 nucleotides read TGTGCCAGCAGCCAAGTGGGGGGATTTGGCGAGCAGTACTTC. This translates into CASSQVGGFGEQYF.

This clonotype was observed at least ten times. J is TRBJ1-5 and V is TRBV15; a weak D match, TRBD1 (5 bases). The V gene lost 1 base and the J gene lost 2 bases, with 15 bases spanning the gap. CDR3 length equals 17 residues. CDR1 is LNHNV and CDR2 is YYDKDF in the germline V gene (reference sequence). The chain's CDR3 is CATSRVHGGLGNQPQHF. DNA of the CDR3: TGTGCCACCAGCAGAGTCCATGGGGGACTCGGCAATCAGCCCCAGCATTTT.

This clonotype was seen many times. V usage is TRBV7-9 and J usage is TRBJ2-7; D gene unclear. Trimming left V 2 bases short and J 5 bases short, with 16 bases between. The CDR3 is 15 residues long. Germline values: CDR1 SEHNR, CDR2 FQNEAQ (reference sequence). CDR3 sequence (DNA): TGTGCCAGCAGCTTAAGGCAGGTCAGTGCCCACGAGCAGTACTTC. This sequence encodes CASSLRQVSAHEQYF. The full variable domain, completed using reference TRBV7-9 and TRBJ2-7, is DTGVSQNPRHKITKRGQNVTFRCDPISEHNRLYWYRQTLGQGPEFLTYFQNEAQLEKSRLLSDRFSAERPKGSFSTLEIQRTEQGDSAMYLCASSLRQVSAHEQYFGPGTRLTVT.

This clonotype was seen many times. CDR3 DNA: TGTGCCAGCAGACGAAAGCTGGTTGCAACTAATGAAAAACTGTTTTTT. Protein sequence: CASRRKLVATNEKLFF. The chain employs TRBV28 and TRBJ1-4; no reliable D call. The CDR3 has 16 amino acids. Germline loops: CDR1 MDHEN, CDR2 SYDVKM. V dropped 6 bases and J dropped 0 bases, with 14 bases sitting between them.

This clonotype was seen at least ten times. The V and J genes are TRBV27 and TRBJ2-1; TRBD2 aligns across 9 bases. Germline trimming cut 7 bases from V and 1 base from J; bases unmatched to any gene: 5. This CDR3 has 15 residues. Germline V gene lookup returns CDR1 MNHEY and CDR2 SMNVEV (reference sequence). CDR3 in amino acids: CASIKLAGSYNEQFF. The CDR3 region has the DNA TGTGCCAGCATAAAACTAGCGGGTTCCTACAATGAGCAGTTCTTC.

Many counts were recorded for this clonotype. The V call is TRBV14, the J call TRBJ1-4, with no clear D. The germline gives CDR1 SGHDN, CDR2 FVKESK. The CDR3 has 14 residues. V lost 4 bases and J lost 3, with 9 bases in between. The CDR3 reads CASSRGSPNEKLFF. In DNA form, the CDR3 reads TGTGCCAGCAGCCGTGGTAGCCCTAATGAAAAACTGTTTTTT.

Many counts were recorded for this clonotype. Here the CDR3 DNA reads TGTGCCAGCAGTTCTTACCGTCAGCGGGAGGCTTCCACAGATACGCAGTATTTT. This codes for CASSSYRQREASTDTQYF. V usage is TRBV28 and J usage is TRBJ2-3, with 9 positions matching TRBD2. V dropped 4 bases and J dropped 2; count of bases not matched to a gene: 13. From germline, CDR1 is MDHEN and CDR2 SYDVKM. This CDR3 is built from 18 residues. The full variable domain, rest sourced from reference TRBV28 and TRBJ2-3, is DVKVTQSSRYLVKRTGEKVFLECVQDMDHENMFWYRQDPGLGLRLIYFSYDVKMKEKGDIPEGYSVSREKKERFSLILESASTNQTSMYLCASSSYRQREASTDTQYFGPGTRLTVL.

The CDR3 coding sequence is TGTGCCAGCACCTTAGGGGTGGACAATTCACCCCTCCACTTT. This gives the protein CASTLGVDNSPLHF. The J gene is TRBJ1-6, the V gene TRBV9; TRBD1 might be the D (5 bases). Germline assignment: CDR1 SGDLS and CDR2 YYNGEE. The CDR3 length is 14 residues. Trimming pared 6 bases from V and 7 bases from J, leaving 14 bases between.

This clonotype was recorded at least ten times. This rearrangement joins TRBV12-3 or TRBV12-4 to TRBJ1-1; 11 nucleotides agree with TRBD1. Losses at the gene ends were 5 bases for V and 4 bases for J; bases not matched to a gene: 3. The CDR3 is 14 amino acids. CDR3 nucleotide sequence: TGTGCCAGCAGTCACGGACAGGGGGCCACTGAAGCTTTCTTT. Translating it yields CASSHGQGATEAFF.

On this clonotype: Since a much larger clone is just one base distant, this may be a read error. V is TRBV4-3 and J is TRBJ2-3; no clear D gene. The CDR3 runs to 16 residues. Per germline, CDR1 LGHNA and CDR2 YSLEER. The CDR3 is CASSQDPDFNTDTRYF. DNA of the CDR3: TGCGCCAGCAGCCAAGATCCCGACTTCAACACAGATACGCGGTATTTT.

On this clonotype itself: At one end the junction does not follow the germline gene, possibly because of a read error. The CDR3 coding sequence is TGTGCCAGCAGTACCCACAGGGGTGAAAAACTGCTTTTT. Its protein product is CASSTHRGEKLLF. The chain combines TRBV6-2 or TRBV6-3 with TRBJ1-4; TRBD1 matches 7 bases. This CDR3 comprises 13 residues. Germline CDR1 is MNHEY and CDR2 is SVGEGT.

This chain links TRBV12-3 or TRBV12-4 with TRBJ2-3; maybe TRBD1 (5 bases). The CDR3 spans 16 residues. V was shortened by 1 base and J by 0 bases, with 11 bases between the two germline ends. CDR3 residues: CASSLGLDTSTDTQYF. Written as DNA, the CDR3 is TGTGCCAGCAGTTTAGGGTTGGACACAAGCACAGATACGCAGTATTTT.

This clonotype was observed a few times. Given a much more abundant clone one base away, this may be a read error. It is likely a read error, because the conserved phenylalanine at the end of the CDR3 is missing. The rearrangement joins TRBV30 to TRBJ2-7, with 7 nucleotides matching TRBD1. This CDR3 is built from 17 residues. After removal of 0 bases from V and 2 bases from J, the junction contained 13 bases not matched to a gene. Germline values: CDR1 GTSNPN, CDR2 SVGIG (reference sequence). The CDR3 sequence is CAWSVFLGTAKAYEQYL. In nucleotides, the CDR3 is TGTGCCTGGAGTGTATTTTTAGGGACAGCTAAGGCCTACGAGCAGTACCTC.

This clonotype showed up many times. CDR3 residues: CASSEATGEKLFF. The CDR3 DNA sequence: TGTGCCAGCAGTGAGGCAACGGGGGAAAAACTGTTTTTT. J is TRBJ1-4 and V is TRBV2; D is undetermined. Trimming took off 3 bases at V and 8 bases at J, with 10 bases between the two ends. The CDR3 has 13 amino acids. CDR1 and CDR2 (germline): SNHLY, FYNNEI.

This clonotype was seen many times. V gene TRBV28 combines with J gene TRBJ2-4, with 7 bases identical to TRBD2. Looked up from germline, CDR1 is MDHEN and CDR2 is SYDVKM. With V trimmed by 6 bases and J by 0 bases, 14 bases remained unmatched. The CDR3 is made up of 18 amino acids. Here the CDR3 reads CASSYPLAGKLAKNIQYF. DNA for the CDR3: TGTGCCAGCAGCTACCCCTTAGCGGGTAAACTAGCCAAAAACATTCAGTACTTC.